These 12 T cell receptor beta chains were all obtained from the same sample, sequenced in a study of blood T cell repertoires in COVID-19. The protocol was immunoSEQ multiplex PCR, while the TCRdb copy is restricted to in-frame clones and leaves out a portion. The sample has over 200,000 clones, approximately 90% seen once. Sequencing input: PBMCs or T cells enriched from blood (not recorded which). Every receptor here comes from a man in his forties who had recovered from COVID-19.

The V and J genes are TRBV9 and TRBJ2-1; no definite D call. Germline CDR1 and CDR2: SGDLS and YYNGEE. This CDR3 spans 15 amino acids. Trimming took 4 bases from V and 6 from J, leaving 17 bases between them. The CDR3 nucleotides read TGTGCCAGCAGCACCCGAGGTGCTGCCATCAATGAGCAGTTCTTC. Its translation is CASSTRGAAINEQFF.

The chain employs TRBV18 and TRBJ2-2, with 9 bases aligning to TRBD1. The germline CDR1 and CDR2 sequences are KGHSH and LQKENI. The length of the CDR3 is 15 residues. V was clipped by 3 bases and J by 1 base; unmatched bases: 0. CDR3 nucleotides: TGTGCCAGCTCACCGGGACAGGGGAACACCGGGGAGCTGTTTTTT. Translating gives CASSPGQGNTGELFF.

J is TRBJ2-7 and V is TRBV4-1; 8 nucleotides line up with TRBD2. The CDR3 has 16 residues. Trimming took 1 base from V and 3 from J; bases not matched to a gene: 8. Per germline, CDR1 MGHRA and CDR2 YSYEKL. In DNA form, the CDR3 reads TGCGCCAGCAGCCAAGGAGGGACTAGGGGAGGCTACGAGCAGTACTTC. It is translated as CASSQGGTRGGYEQYF.

This CDR3 reads CASSTDRVGGYTF. The CDR3 coding sequence is TGTGCCAGCAGCACGGACAGGGTCGGTGGCTACACCTTC. The rearrangement joins TRBV7-3 to TRBJ1-2; 8 nucleotides match TRBD1. CDR1 is SGHTA and CDR2 is FQGTGA in the germline V gene. V dropped 5 bases and J dropped 7; count of bases not matched to a gene: 6. This CDR3 region has 13 residues.

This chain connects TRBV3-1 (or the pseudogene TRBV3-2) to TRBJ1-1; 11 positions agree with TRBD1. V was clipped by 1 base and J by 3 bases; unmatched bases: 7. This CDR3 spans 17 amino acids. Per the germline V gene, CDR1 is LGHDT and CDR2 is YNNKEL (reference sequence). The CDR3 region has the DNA TGTGCCAGCAGCCAAGGGACAGGGGGCGTCGTTGACACTGAAGCTTTCTTT. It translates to CASSQGTGGVVDTEAFF.

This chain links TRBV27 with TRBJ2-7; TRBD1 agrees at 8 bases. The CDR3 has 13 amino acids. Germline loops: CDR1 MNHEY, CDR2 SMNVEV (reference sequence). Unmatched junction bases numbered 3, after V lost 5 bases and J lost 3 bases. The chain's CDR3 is CASSRTGGYEQYF. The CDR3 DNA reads TGTGCCAGCAGTAGAACAGGGGGCTACGAGCAGTACTTC.

CDR3 sequence reads: CASSRQQPNYGYTF. CDR3 DNA: TGTGCCAGCAGTCGACAGCAACCTAACTATGGCTACACCTTC. V gene TRBV3-1 (or the pseudogene TRBV3-2) combines with J gene TRBJ1-2; the D gene is possibly TRBD1 (5 bases). CDR1 is LGHDT, CDR2 YNNKEL, per germline (reference sequence). The length of the CDR3 is 14 residues. V lost 6 bases, J lost 0 bases, and 11 bases lay in between.

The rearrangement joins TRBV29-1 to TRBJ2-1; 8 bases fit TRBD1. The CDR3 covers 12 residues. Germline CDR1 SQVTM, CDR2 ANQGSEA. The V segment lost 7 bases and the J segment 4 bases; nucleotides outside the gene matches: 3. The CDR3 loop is CSDGTGYNEQFF. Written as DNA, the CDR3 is TGCAGCGACGGGACAGGTTACAATGAGCAGTTCTTC.

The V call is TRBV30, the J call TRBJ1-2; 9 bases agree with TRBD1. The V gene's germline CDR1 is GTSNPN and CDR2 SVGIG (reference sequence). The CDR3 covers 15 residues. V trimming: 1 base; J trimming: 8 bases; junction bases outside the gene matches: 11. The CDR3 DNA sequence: TGTGCCTGGAGTGCGATGGGACAGGGAAGGAGGGGCTACACCTTC. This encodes CAWSAMGQGRRGYTF.

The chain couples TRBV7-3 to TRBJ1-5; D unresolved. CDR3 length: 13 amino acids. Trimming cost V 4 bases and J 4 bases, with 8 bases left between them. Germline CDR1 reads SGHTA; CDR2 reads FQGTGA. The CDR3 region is CASSSEVNQPQHF. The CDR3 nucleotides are TGTGCCAGCAGCTCTGAGGTAAATCAGCCCCAGCATTTT.

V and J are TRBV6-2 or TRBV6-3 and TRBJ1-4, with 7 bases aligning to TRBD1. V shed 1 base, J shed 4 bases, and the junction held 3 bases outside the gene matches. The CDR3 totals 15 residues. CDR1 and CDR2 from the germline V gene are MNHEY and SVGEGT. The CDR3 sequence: CASSYWGQNNEKLFF. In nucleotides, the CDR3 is TGTGCCAGCAGTTACTGGGGACAGAATAATGAAAAACTGTTTTTT.

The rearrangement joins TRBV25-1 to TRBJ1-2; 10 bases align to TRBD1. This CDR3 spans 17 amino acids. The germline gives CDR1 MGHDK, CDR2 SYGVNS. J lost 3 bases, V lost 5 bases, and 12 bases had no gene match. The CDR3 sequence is CASSPRQGQGVYYGYTF. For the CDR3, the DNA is TGTGCCAGCAGTCCCCGTCAAGGACAGGGGGTATACTATGGCTACACCTTC.